This entry lists 16 T cell receptor beta chains sequenced from one sample in a study of T cells in Graves' hyperthyroidism and ophthalmopathy. TCR beta CDR3 sequences were amplified from RNA transcripts. When the TCR CDR3 underwent first-round RT-PCR, the HTBI primer set was used. MiXCR, applied by TCRdb to the multiplex PCR reads, yields one record per CDR3 protein. The repertoire holds roughly 700,000 distinct CDR3 sequences, about a third seen once, with less than 40% in the top ten. The material sequenced was blood. The receptors stem from a woman aged 40 to 55 with Graves' hyperthyroidism.

This clonotype was seen ten or more times. The chain recombines TRBV15 with TRBJ2-7; 8 bases align to TRBD1. CDR3 length: 13 residues. With V trimmed by 3 bases and J by 7 bases, 5 bases remained unmatched. Germline-derived CDR1 and CDR2 are LNHNV and YYDKDF (reference sequence). DNA for the CDR3: TGTGCCACCAGCAGGAACAGGGGGTGGGAGCAGTACTTC. Residues: CATSRNRGWEQYF.

To note about this clonotype: Possible read error: a much larger clone is one base away. This rearrangement joins TRBV12-3 or TRBV12-4 to TRBJ1-5; D might be TRBD1 (6 bases). The V end lost 7 bases, the J end lost 7 bases, and 17 bases lay between the germline ends. This CDR3 region has 14 residues. CDR3 in amino acids: CASTMQGRDQPQHF. CDR3 DNA sequence: TGTGCCAGCACCATGCAGGGGCGAGACCAGCCCCAGCATTTT.

This clonotype has just one count. A much larger clone lies one base from this, so it may be a read error. This sequence joins TRBV10-3 and TRBJ1-2, with D perhaps matching TRBD1 (5 bases). Germline CDR1 reads ENHRY; CDR2 reads SYGVKD. There are 14 residues in the CDR3. The CDR3 DNA is TGTGCCAGCAGTGTGAAAGGGGACCAGGAAGGCTACACCTTC. It is translated as CASSVKGDQEGYTF.

The CDR3 sequence is CSVDDGDRAAGANVLTF. In DNA form, the CDR3 reads TGCAGCGTTGACGACGGGGACAGGGCGGCTGGGGCCAACGTCCTGACTTTC. V gene TRBV29-1 combines with J gene TRBJ2-6, with TRBD1 identical over 9 bases. The CDR3 sequence is 17 residues long. V lost 3 bases, J lost 2 bases, and 8 bases stayed unmatched. CDR1 is SQVTM, CDR2 ANQGSEA, per germline. Supplemented by reference TRBV29-1 and TRBJ2-6, the full variable domain reads SAVISQKPSRDICQRGTSLTIQCQVDSQVTMMFWYRQQPGQSLTLIATANQGSEATYESGFVIDKFPISRPNLTFSTLTVSNMSPEDSSIYLCSVDDGDRAAGANVLTFGAGSRLTVL.

This clonotype was counted many times. The J gene is TRBJ1-4, the V gene TRBV19, with D perhaps TRBD1 (6 bases). The length of the CDR3 is 15 residues. In germline, CDR1 is LNHDA, CDR2 SQIVND (reference sequence). V was cut by 5 bases and J by 1 base, with 11 bases left in between. The CDR3 bases are TGTGCCAGTAGTCAGGGGTCGAAAACTAATGAAAAACTGTTTTTT. This translates into CASSQGSKTNEKLFF.

In this sample, this clonotype turned up many times. V usage is TRBV6-6 and J usage is TRBJ1-6; 8 bases align to TRBD1. The germline CDR1 and CDR2 sequences are MNHNY and SVGAGI (reference sequence). The CDR3 is 15 residues long. With 7 bases clipped from V and 14 bases from J, the junction kept 16 bases outside the gene matches. The CDR3 loop is CASTSPRDRSGSLHF. The CDR3 DNA reads TGTGCCAGCACTAGCCCCCGGGACAGGTCAGGATCCCTCCACTTT.

The chain recombines TRBV5-6 with TRBJ2-7; TRBD2 is a possible D gene (6 bases). Trimming stripped 4 bases from V and 0 bases from J, with 14 bases between. This CDR3 spans 15 amino acids. The germline gives CDR1 SGHDT, CDR2 YYEEEE. CDR3 coding DNA: TGTGCCAGCAGCCAAGTACCGGGACTCTCCTACGAGCAGTACTTC. The encoded protein is CASSQVPGLSYEQYF. Looking up the rest from reference TRBV5-6 and TRBJ2-7 gives the full variable domain: DAGVTQSPTHLIKTRGQQVTLRCSPKSGHDTVSWYQQALGQGPQFIFQYYEEEERQRGNFPDRFSGHQFPNYSSELNVNALLLGDSALYLCASSQVPGLSYEQYFGPGTRLTVT.

Worth noting for this clonotype: A read error is possible here, since a much larger clone lies one base away. The chain couples TRBV7-9 to TRBJ1-4, with TRBD1 identical over 7 bases. CDR1 is SEHNR, CDR2 FQNEAQ, per germline (reference sequence). This CDR3 is built from 15 residues. CDR3 sequence (DNA): TGTGCCGGCAGCAATGCAGCAGGGGGAGGTGAAAAACTGTTTTTT. This gives the protein CAGSNAAGGGEKLFF. The variable domain in full, completed from reference TRBV7-9 and TRBJ1-4, reads DTGVSQNPRHKITKRGQNVTFRCDPISEHNRLYWYRQTLGQGPEFLTYFQNEAQLEKSRLLSDRFSAERPKGSFSTLEIQRTEQGDSAMYLCAGSNAAGGGEKLFFGSGTQLSVL.

This clonotype was detected ten times or more. This sequence joins TRBV19 and TRBJ1-1; unclear D gene. In germline, CDR1 is LNHDA, CDR2 SQIVND (reference sequence). Trimming left V 5 bases short and J 5 bases short, with 9 bases between. This CDR3 comprises 12 residues. CDR3 protein: CASSAGLTEAFF. The CDR3 DNA sequence: TGTGCCAGTAGTGCCGGGCTGACTGAAGCTTTCTTT.

J is TRBJ2-2 and V is TRBV14, with D unresolved. Germline-derived CDR1 and CDR2 are SGHDN and FVKESK. The CDR3 runs to 13 residues. Deletions cut 10 bases from V and 4 bases from J, with 13 bases between. CDR3 DNA: TGTGCCACCAGGAGTGGTGGCACCGGGGAGCTGTTTTTT. It translates to CATRSGGTGELFF.

This clonotype was detected only a few times. The V gene is TRBV29-1, the J gene TRBJ2-7, with 7 bases aligning to TRBD2. The CDR3 sequence is 13 residues long. The germline V gene has CDR1 SQVTM and CDR2 ANQGSEA. The CDR3 here is CRPRGGSPYEQYF. As DNA, the CDR3 is TGCAGACCTCGCGGGGGTAGTCCCTACGAGCAGTACTTC.

This chain links TRBV7-8 with TRBJ2-3; D remains unclear. Trimming shortened V by 1 base and J by 0 bases, and 8 bases separated the two germline ends. The CDR3 runs 15 residues. CDR1 is SGHVS and CDR2 is FQNEAQ in the germline V gene. As DNA, the CDR3 is TGTGCCAGCAGCTTAGTATCGGTCAGCACAGATACGCAGTATTTT. Translated, it gives CASSLVSVSTDTQYF.

V usage is TRBV29-1 and J usage is TRBJ1-2; TRBD1 matches at 9 bases. J lost 2 bases, V lost 6 bases, and 4 bases had no gene match. Looked up from germline, CDR1 is SQVTM and CDR2 is ANQGSEA. CDR3 length equals 13 residues. Here the CDR3 DNA reads TGCAGCGTGGGGGGACAGGGAAACTATGGCTACACCTTC. It specifies CSVGGQGNYGYTF.

The V call is TRBV9, the J call TRBJ2-2; either TRBD1 or TRBD2 may fit D (5 bases each). Trimming cost V 7 bases and J 6 bases, with 10 bases left between them. This CDR3 is 12 amino acids long. CDR1 SGDLS and CDR2 YYNGEE come from the germline V gene. CDR3 nucleotide sequence: TGTGCCAGCGAGGGGCGGTCCGGGGAGCTGTTTTTT. Translating it yields CASEGRSGELFF.

The chain combines TRBV4-1 with TRBJ1-6; a possible D gene is TRBD1 (5 bases). Between the trimmed V and J ends, which lost 4 bases and 5 bases, there was a span of 15 bases. The CDR3 is made up of 16 amino acids. Per the germline V gene, CDR1 is MGHRA and CDR2 is YSYEKL. CDR3: CASSLKRTSDNSPLHF. In DNA form, the CDR3 reads TGCGCCAGCAGCCTCAAAAGGACATCAGATAATTCACCCCTCCACTTT.

This chain joins TRBV5-4 and TRBJ1-4, with D tentatively TRBD1 (5 bases). Germline values: CDR1 SGHNT, CDR2 YYREEE (reference sequence). The CDR3 has 12 residues. V gave up 9 bases and J gave up 8 bases, with 14 bases separating them. The CDR3 nucleotides read TGTGCCACCAACCAGGGTAACGAAAAACTGTTTTTT. Its protein product is CATNQGNEKLFF.